This TCR beta chain emerged from a study of blood T cell repertoires in COVID-19 (TCRdb year 2020). Regarding the study in general: Samples from collaborators originated in the United States, Italy and Spain and spanned both the acute and convalescent phases of COVID-19. The material from the prospective study consisted of cDNA or gDNA derived from T cells, B-cell-depleted T cells, or PBMCs. Deeply sampled blood TCRbeta repertoires from subjects exposed to, actively infected with, or recovered from COVID-19 were included in the dataset. The repertoires were released in a freely available public database meant as a resource for research on the immune response to SARS-CoV-2. The samples were drawn from two sources: the first 160 participants of the ongoing ImmuneRACE study, and 1,000 to 1,500 subjects contributed by 6 global collaborators. A de-identified subject ID, COVID-19 status, age in years and sex were almost always included in the sample metadata. Where available, HLA class I and class II types were obtained from metadata supplied by the sample provider rather than from assay-based typing. Study-wide findings and limitations: Clinical and demographic metadata were provided uncurated, with the amount varying by source and participant.

The immunoSEQ Assay, a bias-controlled multiplex PCR, was used to amplify TCRbeta CDR3 regions from genomic DNA. As for how the authors treated the data: Within the assay, amplification of reference gene primers was used to estimate how many nucleated cells each sample contained. To quantify the absolute abundance of each unique TCRbeta CDR3 rearrangement, sequence reads were collapsed and filtered. For each sample, productive Simpson clonality was calculated by taking the square root of Simpson's diversity index across productive rearrangements. TCRdb holds this immuneACCESS table with in-frame rearrangements only. Some clones are missing; in checked studies, unresolved V genes explain under half, and the rest has no known cause. V and J calls and clone size are those listed in that table; D and trimming were worked out from the DNA. The sample yields approximately 100,000 clones; about 85% were counted once. The ten largest clonotypes hold approximately 3% of the sample.

Trimming takes 6 bases off V and 5 bases off J; junction bases not matched to a gene: 7. CDR1 and CDR2 are read off the germline V gene (reference sequence) as SEHNR and FQNEAQ. The CDR3 starts with the cysteine, ends with the phenylalanine, and has 14 residues. The DNA shown is the 42-base CDR3, in frame from base 1. Concerning this clone itself: No antigen is known for it. No base-level quality is on record; no much larger clone is a single base apart.

Whole blood was collected in K2EDTA tubes by collaborating institutions according to the institutions' own protocols. For TCRbeta analysis, collaborator samples were shipped as frozen whole blood, as isolated PBMCs, or as DNA extracted from either sample type. The clonotype originates from a man aged 45 to 65 in a cohort sampled during active COVID-19. This chain is built from TRBV7-9 and TRBJ1-1, with TRBD1 identical over 9 junction bases. The specimen was peripheral blood. The sequenced DNA is TGTGCCAGCAGTACCGGACAGGGGCCGACTGAAGCTTTCTTT. This gives the protein CASSTGQGPTEAFF.